These T cell receptor beta chains were read from a single sample in a study of shared clonotypes between healthy human individuals. Clones were sequenced by immunoSEQ multiplex PCR, and TCRdb holds only the in-frame ones, with some missing. The sample shows about 2.4 million clones, 93% of them seen only once. Specimen: naive CD4+ T cells from PBMCs. The receptors here all came from a man aged 18 to 30 in good health. Some clones in this sample may be carry-over from other donors' samples. Both conserved end residues are part of each CDR3. The order of the fields is CDR3 protein, CDR3 DNA, clone size, V gene, J gene, D gene. D genes are given only for firm matches. Clone size is not always given. Where it is, it says once, few, many or a class for expanded clones.

cdr3_aa: CASSLTGLAGEADTQYF
cdr3_nt: TGTGCCAGCAGCTTAACTGGGCTAGCGGGAGAGGCAGATACGCAGTATTTT
clone_size: NA
v_call: TRBV7-3
j_call: TRBJ2-3
d_call: TRBD2

cdr3_aa: CASSLPGQPYGNYNEQFF
cdr3_nt: TGCGCCAGCAGTCTTCCGGGACAGCCTTACGGGAATTACAATGAGCAGTTCTTC
clone_size: NA
v_call: TRBV10-2
j_call: TRBJ2-1
d_call: TRBD1

cdr3_aa: CASSLSASRGKRYF
cdr3_nt: TGTGCCAGCAGTTTATCGGCTAGCCGGGGGAAGAGGTACTTC
clone_size: NA
v_call: TRBV28
j_call: TRBJ2-5
d_call: NA

cdr3_aa: CASSVEGDPAETQYF
cdr3_nt: TGTGCCAGCAGCGTAGAGGGGGACCCCGCGGAGACCCAGTACTTC
clone_size: NA
v_call: TRBV9
j_call: TRBJ2-5
d_call: NA

cdr3_aa: CAGRSSGANVLTF
cdr3_nt: TGTGCCGGACGATCCTCTGGGGCCAACGTCCTGACTTTC
clone_size: NA
v_call: TRBV6-1
j_call: TRBJ2-6
d_call: NA

cdr3_aa: CASSYSRPSGYTF
cdr3_nt: TGTGCCAGCAGTTACTCCCGCCCTTCTGGCTACACCTTC
clone_size: NA
v_call: TRBV6-5
j_call: TRBJ1-2
d_call: NA

cdr3_aa: CASSDRGREQYF
cdr3_nt: TGTGCCAGCAGTGACCGGGGGCGCGAGCAGTACTTC
clone_size: NA
v_call: TRBV2
j_call: TRBJ2-7
d_call: NA

cdr3_aa: CASSFRGGYNEQFF
cdr3_nt: TGTGCCAGCAGCTTCCGGGGGGGATACAATGAGCAGTTCTTC
clone_size: NA
v_call: TRBV7-9
j_call: TRBJ2-1
d_call: TRBD2

cdr3_aa: CASSSRGGSGANVLTF
cdr3_nt: TGTGCCAGCAGTTCAAGGGGGGGGTCTGGGGCCAACGTCCTGACTTTC
clone_size: NA
v_call: TRBV6-5
j_call: TRBJ2-6
d_call: NA

cdr3_aa: CASSLRSYTEAFF
cdr3_nt: TGTGCCAGCAGCTTAAGGTCATACACTGAAGCTTTCTTT
clone_size: NA
v_call: TRBV7-3
j_call: TRBJ1-1
d_call: NA

cdr3_aa: CASSFRGEGYTF
cdr3_nt: TGTGCCAGCAGTTTTCGGGGCGAGGGCTACACCTTC
clone_size: NA
v_call: TRBV28
j_call: TRBJ1-2
d_call: NA

cdr3_aa: CASSPRDLPTDTQYF
cdr3_nt: TGTGCCAGCTCACCCCGGGATCTTCCCACAGATACGCAGTATTTT
clone_size: NA
v_call: TRBV18
j_call: TRBJ2-3
d_call: NA

cdr3_aa: CASSINLPEAFF
cdr3_nt: TGTGCCAGTAGTATTAATCTCCCCGAGGCTTTCTTT
clone_size: once
v_call: TRBV19
j_call: TRBJ1-1
d_call: NA

cdr3_aa: CASRGGGNGYTF
cdr3_nt: TGTGCCAGCAGAGGGGGCGGGAATGGCTACACCTTC
clone_size: NA
v_call: TRBV6-5
j_call: TRBJ1-2
d_call: TRBD1

cdr3_aa: CASGQGGYEQYF
cdr3_nt: TGTGCCAGCGGTCAAGGGGGTTACGAGCAGTACTTC
clone_size: NA
v_call: TRBV7-6
j_call: TRBJ2-7
d_call: NA

cdr3_aa: CASTGLAGYNEQFF
cdr3_nt: TGTGCCAGCACCGGACTAGCGGGTTACAATGAGCAGTTCTTC
clone_size: NA
v_call: TRBV6-1
j_call: TRBJ2-1
d_call: TRBD2

cdr3_aa: CASSVRLAANTGELFF
cdr3_nt: TGTGCCAGCAGCGTAAGACTAGCGGCGAACACCGGGGAGCTGTTTTTT
clone_size: NA
v_call: TRBV9
j_call: TRBJ2-2
d_call: TRBD2

cdr3_aa: CASSLVSQETQYF
cdr3_nt: TGTGCCAGCAGCTTAGTAAGTCAAGAGACCCAGTACTTC
clone_size: NA
v_call: TRBV7-2
j_call: TRBJ2-5
d_call: NA

cdr3_aa: CASSPGRGRPGVEQYF
cdr3_nt: TGTGCCAGCAGCCCTGGGAGGGGACGACCCGGGGTCGAGCAGTACTTC
clone_size: NA
v_call: TRBV5-5
j_call: TRBJ2-7
d_call: TRBD2

cdr3_aa: CASSLGLAASYNEQFF
cdr3_nt: TGCGCCAGCAGCTTGGGACTAGCGGCTTCCTACAATGAGCAGTTCTTC
clone_size: NA
v_call: TRBV5-1
j_call: TRBJ2-1
d_call: TRBD2

cdr3_aa: CASSPGPEGNTIYF
cdr3_nt: TGTGCCAGCTCACCGGGTCCGGAAGGAAACACCATATATTTT
clone_size: NA
v_call: TRBV18
j_call: TRBJ1-3
d_call: NA

cdr3_aa: CASSLGTSGSYEQYF
cdr3_nt: TGCGCCAGCAGCCTAGGGACTAGCGGGAGTTACGAGCAGTACTTC
clone_size: NA
v_call: TRBV4-1
j_call: TRBJ2-7
d_call: TRBD2

cdr3_aa: CASSTQGTGNTIYF
cdr3_nt: TGCGCCAGCAGCACACAGGGGACTGGAAACACCATATATTTT
clone_size: NA
v_call: TRBV5-1
j_call: TRBJ1-3
d_call: TRBD1

cdr3_aa: CASSEGARDYGYTF
cdr3_nt: TGTGCCAGCAGTGAGGGGGCGAGGGACTATGGCTACACCTTC
clone_size: NA
v_call: TRBV28
j_call: TRBJ1-2
d_call: TRBD1

cdr3_aa: CASSLTLDQREEFF
cdr3_nt: TGCGCCAGCAGCCTCACTCTTGACCAGCGGGAGGAGTTCTTC
clone_size: NA
v_call: TRBV4-1
j_call: TRBJ2-1
d_call: TRBD2

cdr3_aa: CASSPNLAGVTQYF
cdr3_nt: TGTGCCAGCAGCCCGAACCTGGCCGGGGTGACCCAGTACTTC
clone_size: NA
v_call: TRBV14
j_call: TRBJ2-5
d_call: NA

cdr3_aa: CASSLGGTSGFYEQYF
cdr3_nt: TGCGCCAGCAGCTTGGGCGGGACTAGCGGGTTCTACGAGCAGTACTTC
clone_size: NA
v_call: TRBV5-1
j_call: TRBJ2-7
d_call: TRBD2

cdr3_aa: CASSLRLADSYEQYF
cdr3_nt: TGTGCCAGCAGTCTAAGACTAGCTGATTCCTACGAGCAGTACTTC
clone_size: NA
v_call: TRBV6-5
j_call: TRBJ2-7
d_call: TRBD2

cdr3_aa: CASSLDRAGNTIYF
cdr3_nt: TGTGCCAGCAGCTTAGATAGGGCTGGAAACACCATATATTTT
clone_size: NA
v_call: TRBV11-2
j_call: TRBJ1-3
d_call: NA

cdr3_aa: CAWSVRPGIGEKLFF
cdr3_nt: TGTGCCTGGAGTGTACGTCCGGGAATTGGCGAAAAACTGTTTTTT
clone_size: NA
v_call: TRBV30
j_call: TRBJ1-4
d_call: NA

cdr3_aa: CASSVGTGKWSEAFF
cdr3_nt: TGTGCCAGCAGCGTAGGAACAGGGAAGTGGTCTGAAGCTTTCTTT
clone_size: NA
v_call: TRBV9
j_call: TRBJ1-1
d_call: NA

cdr3_aa: CASSSRRSGETQYF
cdr3_nt: TGTGCCAGCAGCTCACGGCGATCTGGAGAGACCCAGTACTTC
clone_size: NA
v_call: TRBV7-2
j_call: TRBJ2-5
d_call: NA

cdr3_aa: CASSPDSVFNEQFF
cdr3_nt: TGCGCCAGCAGCCCCGATAGCGTTTTCAATGAGCAGTTCTTC
clone_size: NA
v_call: TRBV5-1
j_call: TRBJ2-1
d_call: NA

cdr3_aa: CASSASGRAGEQYF
cdr3_nt: TGTGCCAGCAGTGCTAGCGGGAGGGCGGGCGAGCAGTACTTC
clone_size: NA
v_call: TRBV2
j_call: TRBJ2-7
d_call: TRBD2

cdr3_aa: CASREGHAVYEQYF
cdr3_nt: TGCGCCAGCCGGGAAGGACATGCTGTCTACGAGCAGTACTTC
clone_size: NA
v_call: TRBV5-1
j_call: TRBJ2-7
d_call: NA

cdr3_aa: CASSGGLRNTEAFF
cdr3_nt: TGTGCCAGCAGCGGGGGACTCCGGAACACTGAAGCTTTCTTT
clone_size: NA
v_call: TRBV5-6
j_call: TRBJ1-1
d_call: NA

cdr3_aa: CASSSSDTGERGYTF
cdr3_nt: TGTGCCAGCAGCTCCTCGGACACAGGGGAGCGAGGCTACACCTTC
clone_size: NA
v_call: TRBV7-9
j_call: TRBJ1-2
d_call: TRBD1

cdr3_aa: CASSYSGGSMNTEAFF
cdr3_nt: TGTGCCAGCAGTTACTCGGGGGGATCAATGAACACTGAAGCTTTCTTT
clone_size: NA
v_call: TRBV6-5
j_call: TRBJ1-1
d_call: NA

cdr3_aa: CASSLGLQTGAYEIAFF
cdr3_nt: TGTGCCAGCAGTTTAGGCTTACAAACAGGGGCCTATGAGATAGCTTTCTTT
clone_size: NA
v_call: TRBV28
j_call: TRBJ1-1
d_call: TRBD1

cdr3_aa: CASSFGGLGNQPQHF
cdr3_nt: TGTGCCAGCAGCTTCGGGGGGCTTGGCAATCAGCCCCAGCATTTT
clone_size: NA
v_call: TRBV7-9
j_call: TRBJ1-5
d_call: NA

cdr3_aa: CASSQTGLAGYNEQFF
cdr3_nt: TGCGCCAGCAGCCAAACCGGACTAGCTGGCTACAATGAGCAGTTCTTC
clone_size: NA
v_call: TRBV5-1
j_call: TRBJ2-1
d_call: TRBD2

cdr3_aa: CASSRDSYYGYTF
cdr3_nt: TGTGCCAGCAGCCGGGACAGCTACTATGGCTACACCTTC
clone_size: NA
v_call: TRBV7-9
j_call: TRBJ1-2
d_call: TRBD1

cdr3_aa: CASSGTATPGANVLTF
cdr3_nt: TGTGCCAGCAGCGGGACAGCGACCCCCGGGGCCAACGTCCTGACTTTC
clone_size: NA
v_call: TRBV9
j_call: TRBJ2-6
d_call: NA

cdr3_aa: CASSGVATNEKLFF
cdr3_nt: TGTGCCAGCAGCGGGGTCGCAACTAATGAAAAACTGTTTTTT
clone_size: NA
v_call: TRBV7-9
j_call: TRBJ1-4
d_call: NA

cdr3_aa: CASSSRLNEQYF
cdr3_nt: TGTGCCAGCAGCTCTAGGTTGAACGAGCAGTACTTC
clone_size: NA
v_call: TRBV28
j_call: TRBJ2-7
d_call: NA

cdr3_aa: CASSFTGGKETQYF
cdr3_nt: TGTGCCAGCAGCTTCACGGGGGGAAAAGAGACCCAGTACTTC
clone_size: NA
v_call: TRBV5-4
j_call: TRBJ2-5
d_call: TRBD2

cdr3_aa: CASSDRPGQGINEQYF
cdr3_nt: TGTGCCAGCAGTGATAGACCGGGACAGGGGATAAACGAGCAGTACTTC
clone_size: NA
v_call: TRBV6-1
j_call: TRBJ2-7
d_call: TRBD1

cdr3_aa: CASSLQGQPTYEQYF
cdr3_nt: TGTGCCAGCTCCTTACAGGGGCAACCTACCTACGAGCAGTACTTC
clone_size: NA
v_call: TRBV18
j_call: TRBJ2-7
d_call: TRBD1

cdr3_aa: CASSLTGVRGTGELFF
cdr3_nt: TGCGCCAGCAGCTTGACAGGGGTCCGTGGCACCGGGGAGCTGTTTTTT
clone_size: NA
v_call: TRBV4-1
j_call: TRBJ2-2
d_call: TRBD1

cdr3_aa: CATSRGLSEETQYF
cdr3_nt: TGTGCCACCAGCAGAGGACTATCCGAAGAGACCCAGTACTTC
clone_size: NA
v_call: TRBV15
j_call: TRBJ2-5
d_call: NA

cdr3_aa: CASSALGQDENYEQYF
cdr3_nt: TGTGCCAGCAGTGCCCTCGGACAGGATGAGAACTACGAGCAGTACTTC
clone_size: NA
v_call: TRBV2
j_call: TRBJ2-7
d_call: TRBD1